This TCR beta chain was retrieved from a study of blood T cell repertoires in COVID-19. Across the whole study: Acute and convalescent COVID-19 samples came from the United States, Italy and Spain. PBMCs, B-cell-depleted T cells, or T cells were the source of the cDNA or gDNA that made up the material.

This clone was recorded once. TCRdb keeps only in-frame clones here, not all; method: immunoSEQ multiplex PCR. The table has 150,000 to 200,000 clones, around 90% seen once. The CDR3 runs to 15 residues. Trimming cost V 0 bases and J 6 bases, with 14 bases left between them. The germline V gene has CDR1 MNHEY and CDR2 SMNVEV (reference sequence). The TCR was taken from a middle-aged man with acute or convalescent COVID-19. Sequencing was done on a sample of peripheral blood. J is TRBJ1-1 and V is TRBV27; D is uncertain. The CDR3 loop reads CASSLSTAASSEAFF. The CDR3 nucleotides read TGTGCCAGCAGTTTATCCACAGCAGCCAGTTCTGAAGCTTTCTTT.